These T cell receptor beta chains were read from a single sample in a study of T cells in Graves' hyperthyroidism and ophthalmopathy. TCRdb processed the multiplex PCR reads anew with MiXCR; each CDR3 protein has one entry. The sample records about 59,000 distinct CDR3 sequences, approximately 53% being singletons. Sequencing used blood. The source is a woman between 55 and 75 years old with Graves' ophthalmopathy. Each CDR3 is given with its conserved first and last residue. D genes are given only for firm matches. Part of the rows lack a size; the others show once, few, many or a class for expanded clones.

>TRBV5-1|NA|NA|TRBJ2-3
TGCGCCAGCAGCTTGTCGCTAGTTGCAGATACGCAGTATTTT
CASSLSLVADTQYF
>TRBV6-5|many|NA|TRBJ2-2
TGTGCCAGCAGATTCAGGGATTCCGGGGAGCTGTTTTTT
CASRFRDSGELFF
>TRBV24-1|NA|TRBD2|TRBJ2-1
TGTGCCACCAGTGGGGCGGGAGTGCAAAATGAGCAGTTCTTC
CATSGAGVQNEQFF
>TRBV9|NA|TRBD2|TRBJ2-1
TGTGCCAGCAGTGCTAGCGGGACTAGCGGAGAGCAGTTCTTC
CASSASGTSGEQFF
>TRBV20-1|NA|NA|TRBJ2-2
TGCAGTGCTAGCGGGAGTAATGAAACCGGGGAGCTGTTTTTT
CSASGSNETGELFF
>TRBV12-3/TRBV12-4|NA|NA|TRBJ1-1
TGTGCCAGCAGTTTGGGACACGCTAATGAAGCTTTCTTT
CASSLGHANEAFF
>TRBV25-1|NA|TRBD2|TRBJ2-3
TGTGCCAGCAGTGAAGGGGGGGATGTCGGGGATACGCAGTATTTT
CASSEGGDVGDTQYF
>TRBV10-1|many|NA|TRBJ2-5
TGCGCCAGCAGACAACAAGAGACCCAGTACTTC
CASRQQETQYF
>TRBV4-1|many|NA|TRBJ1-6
TGCGCCAGCAGCCAAGAAGAGGCGGGGGGGGGATATAATTCACCCCTCCACTTT
CASSQEEAGGGYNSPLHF
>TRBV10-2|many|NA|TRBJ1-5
TGCGCCAGCAGTGAATTCGCCGTAGCGGGGCAGCCCCAGCATTTT
CASSEFAVAGQPQHF
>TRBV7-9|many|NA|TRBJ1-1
TGTGCCAGCAGCGGGCCTGGGGGTGAAGCTTTCTTT
CASSGPGGEAFF
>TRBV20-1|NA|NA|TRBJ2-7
TGCAGTGTTACAGGGAGAGGCCTTTACGAGCAGTACTTC
CSVTGRGLYEQYF
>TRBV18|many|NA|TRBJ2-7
TGTGCCAGCTCAGACAGTGATGAGCAGTACTTC
CASSDSDEQYF
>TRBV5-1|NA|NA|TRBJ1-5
TGCGCCAGCAGCTTGGGACTGTTGGTCCAAGAGACCCAGCATTTT
CASSLGLLVQETQHF
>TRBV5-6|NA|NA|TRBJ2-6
TGTGCCAGCAGCTTGAGGCGTTCTGGGGCCAACGTCCTGACTTTC
CASSLRRSGANVLTF
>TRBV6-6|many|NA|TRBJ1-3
TGTGCCAGCAGTTACTCACGGACAGGAAACACCATATATTTT
CASSYSRTGNTIYF
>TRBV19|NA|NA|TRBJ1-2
TGTGCCAGTAGTTATTCCGACTATGGCTACACCTTC
CASSYSDYGYTF
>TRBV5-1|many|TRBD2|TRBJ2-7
TGCGCCAGCAGCCCCCGGCCGGGACTAGCGGGATACGAGCAGTACTTC
CASSPRPGLAGYEQYF
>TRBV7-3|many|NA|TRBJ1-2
TGTGCCAGCAGCCCCGGAAGAGGGGGGTTTGGCTACACCTTC
CASSPGRGGFGYTF
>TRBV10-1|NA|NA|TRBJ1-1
TGCGCCAGCAGTTCAACAGGAATTGAAGCTTTCTTT
CASSSTGIEAFF
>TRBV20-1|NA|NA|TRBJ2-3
TGCAGTGCTAGGTCATTGGGACTCACAGATACGCAGTATTTT
CSARSLGLTDTQYF
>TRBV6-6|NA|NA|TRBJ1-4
TGTGCCAGCAGTGTTGAAAAACTGTTTTTT
CASSVEKLFF
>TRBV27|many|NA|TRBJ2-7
TGTGCCAGCAGTTTTGGTGACACCAACTACGAGCAGTACTTC
CASSFGDTNYEQYF
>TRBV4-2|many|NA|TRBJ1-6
TGTGCCAGCAGCCAAGCTGGCCGAGTCTATAATTCACCCCTCCACTTT
CASSQAGRVYNSPLHF
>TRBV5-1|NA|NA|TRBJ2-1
TGCGCCAGCAGCTTGGGGACAGAATACAATGAGCAGTTCTTC
CASSLGTEYNEQFF
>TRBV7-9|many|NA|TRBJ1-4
TGTGCCAGCAGCTTGGCCCTCCCATGGGCCGAGGGGATGGTGCCTAATGAAAAACTGTTTTTT
CASSLALPWAEGMVPNEKLFF
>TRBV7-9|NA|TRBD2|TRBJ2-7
TGTGCCAGCAGCTCGCGACTAGCGAGGGACGAGCAGTACTTC
CASSSRLARDEQYF
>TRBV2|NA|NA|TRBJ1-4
TGTGCCAGCAGGGGGAATGAAAAACTGTTTTTT
CASRGNEKLFF
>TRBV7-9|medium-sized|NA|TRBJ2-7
TGTGCCAGCAGCTTAGCAGGCCACGAGCAGTACTTC
CASSLAGHEQYF
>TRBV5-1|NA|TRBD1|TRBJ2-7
TGCGCCAGCAGCTTGTTTACAGGGGTAGGCGGGCAGTACTTC
CASSLFTGVGGQYF
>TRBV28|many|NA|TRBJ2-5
TGTGCCAGCAGTAAGAGTAGTCAAGAGACCCAGTACTTC
CASSKSSQETQYF
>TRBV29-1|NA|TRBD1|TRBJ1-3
TGCAGCGCAGACAGGGGTAACAGTGGAAACACCATATATTTT
CSADRGNSGNTIYF
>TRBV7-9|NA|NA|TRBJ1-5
TGTGCCATCCAGACAGCCCTCCAAGAGACCCAGCATTTT
CAIQTALQETQHF
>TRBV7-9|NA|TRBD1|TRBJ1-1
TGTGCCAGCAGCCCGCAGACAGGGGAAACTGAAGCTTTCTTT
CASSPQTGETEAFF
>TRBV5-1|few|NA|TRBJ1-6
TGCGCCAGCAGCTTGGATCCAGGGGTGAATTCACTCCTCCACTTT
CASSLDPGVNSLLHF
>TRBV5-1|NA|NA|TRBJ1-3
TGCGCCAGCAGCTTGGGCATCTCTGGAAACACCATATATTTT
CASSLGISGNTIYF
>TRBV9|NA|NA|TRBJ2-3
TGTGCCAGCAGCGTAGTAGGCACAGGGCGGGATGAGCAGTATTTT
CASSVVGTGRDEQYF
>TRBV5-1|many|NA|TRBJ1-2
TGCGCCAGCAGCTTGATGGGGGCAGCTCATGGCTACACCTTC
CASSLMGAAHGYTF
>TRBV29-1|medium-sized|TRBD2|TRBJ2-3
TGCAGCGTTGAAATAGCGGGAGTCGGCACAGATACGCAGTATTTT
CSVEIAGVGTDTQYF
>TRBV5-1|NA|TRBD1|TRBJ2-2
TGCGCCAGCAGCTTGGAAGGGGGCGAACACCGGGGAGCTGTTTTT
CASSLEGGEHRGAVF
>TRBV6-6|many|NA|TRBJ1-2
TGTGCCAGCAGTTACCCGGGTAACTATGGCTACACCTTC
CASSYPGNYGYTF
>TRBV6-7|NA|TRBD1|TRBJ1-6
TGTGCCAGCAGTTACACCGAGGACAGGGCCCTCTCCTATAATTCACCCCTCCACTTT
CASSYTEDRALSYNSPLHF
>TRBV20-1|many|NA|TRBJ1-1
TGCAGTGCTAGAGAGGGGGGTAGGAACACTGAAGCTTTCTTT
CSAREGGRNTEAFF
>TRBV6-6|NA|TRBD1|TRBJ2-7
TGTGCCAGCAGTGCCTCGGGACAGGGACCCGAGCAGTACTTC
CASSASGQGPEQYF
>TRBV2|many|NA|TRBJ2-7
TGTGCCAGCGGCAGTTTCAATCCCGACGAGCAGTACTTC
CASGSFNPDEQYF
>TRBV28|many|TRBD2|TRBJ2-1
TGTGCCAGCAGTGGGGGGACTAGCGGGAGGCGGGATGAGCAGTTCTTC
CASSGGTSGRRDEQFF
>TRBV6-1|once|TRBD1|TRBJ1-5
TGTGCCAGCAGTGAGGGGACAGGGGGCTACGAGCATTTT
CASSEGTGGYEHF
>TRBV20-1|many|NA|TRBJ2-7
TGCAGTGCTGGGTACCCTAGAACGAGCTCCTACGAGCAGTACTTC
CSAGYPRTSSYEQYF
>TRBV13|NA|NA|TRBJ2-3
TGTGCCAGCAGCTTATCGGGCGGAGGATGCACAGATATGCAGTATTTT
CASSLSGGGCTDMQYF
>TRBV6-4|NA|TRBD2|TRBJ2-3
TGCGCCAGCAGGGATAGCGGGAGGAATGTGGATACGCAGTATTTT
CASRDSGRNVDTQYF
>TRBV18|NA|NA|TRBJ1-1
TGTGCCAGCTCACCACAGGGGGTGAGAGCTTTCTTT
CASSPQGVRAFF
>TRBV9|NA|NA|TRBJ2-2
TGTGCCAGTTCGGACGGTAGTGGTGAGCTGTTTTTT
CASSDGSGELFF
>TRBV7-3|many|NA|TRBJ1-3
TGTGCCAGCAGCTTATCTGGGCCTGGAAACACCATATATTTT
CASSLSGPGNTIYF
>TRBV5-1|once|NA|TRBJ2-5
TGCGCCAGCAGCTCGAAGGGGGTAGATTTTACGGAGACCCAGTACTTC
CASSSKGVDFTETQYF
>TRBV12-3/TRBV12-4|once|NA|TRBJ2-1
TGTGCCAGCAGCTTCTCGGGTAGGATTGGGAATGAGCAGTTCTTC
CASSFSGRIGNEQFF
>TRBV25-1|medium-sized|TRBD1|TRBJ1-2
TGTGCCAGCAGTGGAACAGGGGGCTATGGCTACACCTTC
CASSGTGGYGYTF
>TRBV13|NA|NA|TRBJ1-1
TGTGCCAGCAGCTTAGGCCTAGGGAACATGAACACTGAAGCTTTCTTT
CASSLGLGNMNTEAFF
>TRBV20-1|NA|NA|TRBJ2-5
TGCGGTGCTAACCGGGGTTTACAAGAGGCCCGGTACTTC
CGANRGLQEARYF
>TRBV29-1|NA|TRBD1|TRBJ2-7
TGCAGCGCCTACAGGGGGACAGGGTCTTTCTACGAGCAGTACTTC
CSAYRGTGSFYEQYF
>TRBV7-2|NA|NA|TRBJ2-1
TGTGCCAGCAGATTGACTAGTGGGGCTGCAGATACGCAGTTCTTC
CASRLTSGAADTQFF